This is a list of T cell receptor beta chains from one sample in a study of cytomegalovirus exposure and HLA in healthy donors. Some clones are missing from TCRdb's copy, which holds only in-frame ones; the method was immunoSEQ multiplex PCR. The table lists around 160,000 clones, just under 85% of them singletons. The sample consisted of PBMCs. All receptors derive from a man between 25 and 39 years old in good health and CMV-seropositive. The CDR3 runs from the conserved cysteine through the conserved F or W. A D gene is named only where the DNA matches it firmly. Size values are once, few and many counts, or a class for expanded clones, and some rows have none.

CDR3 length | clone size | J gene | D gene | V gene | CDR3 DNA | CDR3 protein
14 | - | TRBJ1-2 | - | TRBV5-6 | TGTGCCAGCAGCTCCCTCCACCCGGGAGATGGCTACACCTTC | CASSSLHPGDGYTF
14 | - | TRBJ2-5 | TRBD1 | TRBV5-1 | TGCGCCAGCAGCTTGACAGGGGGCATAGAGACCCAGTACTTC | CASSLTGGIETQYF
14 | - | TRBJ2-1 | TRBD2 | TRBV10-3 | TGTGCCATCGGAGGGACTACTACCTACAATGAGCAGTTCTTC | CAIGGTTTYNEQFF
15 | - | TRBJ2-3 | - | TRBV30 | TGTGCCTGGGCCCGGGTCGACAGAATCACAGATACGCAGTATTTT | CAWARVDRITDTQYF
16 | - | TRBJ2-1 | TRBD2 | TRBV4-3 | TGCGCCAGCAGCCTACTAGCGGGGGGTGGTCACAATGAGCAGTTCTTC | CASSLLAGGGHNEQFF
16 | once | TRBJ1-1 | TRBD1 | TRBV7-3 | TGTGCCAGCAGCTTGGGGGACAGGGATATGAACACTGAAGCTTTCTTT | CASSLGDRDMNTEAFF
12 | few | TRBJ2-7 | - | TRBV7-9 | TGTGCCAGCAGCCATGGGAGCTACGAGCAGTACTTC | CASSHGSYEQYF
14 | few | TRBJ2-1 | - | TRBV7-7 | TGTGCTAGCAGCTTAGATTTCACCTACAATGAGCAGTTCTTC | CASSLDFTYNEQFF
15 | - | TRBJ2-5 | - | TRBV7-8 | TGTGCCAGCAGCCTCACAGGGTCCGGGTCAGAGACCCAGTACTTC | CASSLTGSGSETQYF
13 | - | TRBJ1-5 | - | TRBV7-2 | TGTGCCAGCAGCTTACGGGGGAATCAGCCCCAGCATTTT | CASSLRGNQPQHF
14 | - | TRBJ2-5 | TRBD1 | TRBV5-1 | TGCGCCAGCAGCTCGGGACAGGGTGGGAAGACCCAGTACTTC | CASSSGQGGKTQYF
17 | - | TRBJ2-6 | - | TRBV18 | TGTGCCAGCTCACCCCGGAGTGACAGTCCTGGGGCCAACGTCCTGACTTTC | CASSPRSDSPGANVLTF
13 | - | TRBJ1-2 | - | TRBV7-9 | TGTGCCAGCAGCTTAGGGGCAGCAGCTGGCTACACCTTC | CASSLGAAAGYTF
14 | - | TRBJ2-3 | TRBD2 | TRBV6-4 | TGTGCCACCCCAGCGGGGGGACCCACAGATACGCAGTATTTT | CATPAGGPTDTQYF
14 | - | TRBJ1-2 | - | TRBV6-6 | TGTGCCAGCAGTTACCCAACAGGGAACTATGGCTACACCTTC | CASSYPTGNYGYTF
16 | few | TRBJ1-2 | - | TRBV9 | TGTGCCAGCAGCGCGGCTAGGGGAGGACGCCCCTATGGCTACACCTTC | CASSAARGGRPYGYTF
14 | - | TRBJ1-1 | TRBD1 | TRBV27 | TGTGCCAGCAGTTTTGGGACAGTGAACACTGAAGCTTTCTTT | CASSFGTVNTEAFF
14 | - | TRBJ1-5 | TRBD1 | TRBV11-2 | TGTGCCAGCAGCTTAAAGGGGGCGAATCAGCCCCAGCATTTT | CASSLKGANQPQHF
15 | - | TRBJ2-5 | - | TRBV14 | TGTGCCAGCAGCCCCGCACTTGTAGCCCAAGAGACCCAGTACTTC | CASSPALVAQETQYF
13 | - | TRBJ1-5 | - | TRBV9 | TGTGCCAGCAGCGTAGGCGGCTATCAGCCCCAGCATTTT | CASSVGGYQPQHF
14 | - | TRBJ2-1 | - | TRBV4-3 | TGCGCCAGCAGCCAAGCAGTGGGGCCGGGTGAGCAGTTCTTC | CASSQAVGPGEQFF
13 | once | TRBJ2-3 | - | TRBV7-9 | TGTGCCATACAGGAACTTCCCACAGATACGCAGTATTTT | CAIQELPTDTQYF
17 | - | TRBJ1-1 | TRBD1 | TRBV7-2 | TGTGCCAGCAGCCAAACCGGGACAGGGTTCCTGTACACTGAAGCTTTCTTT | CASSQTGTGFLYTEAFF
16 | - | TRBJ1-5 | - | TRBV19 | TGTGCCAGTAGACGGACCTGGGACAAATTAAATCAGCCCCAGCATTTT | CASRRTWDKLNQPQHF
15 | - | TRBJ2-2 | TRBD1 | TRBV6-5 | TGTGCCAGCAGTTACGGGGACAGGGACGTGGAGGAGCTGTTTTTT | CASSYGDRDVEELFF
15 | - | TRBJ1-5 | - | TRBV7-2 | TGTGCCAGCAGCTTCGGGGGGGGAAGGGATCAGCCCCAGCATTTT | CASSFGGGRDQPQHF
15 | once | TRBJ1-5 | - | TRBV28 | TGTGCCAGCAGTTTGAGGACTGGAGGCAATCAGCCCCAGCATTTT | CASSLRTGGNQPQHF
13 | - | TRBJ2-1 | - | TRBV11-2 | TGTGCCAGCAGCTTATTCGAGCTAGTGAACCAGTTCTTC | CASSLFELVNQFF
13 | - | TRBJ1-6 | - | TRBV30 | TGTGCCTGGAGTGTAGACTCTAATTCACCCCTCCACTTT | CAWSVDSNSPLHF
15 | - | TRBJ2-6 | - | TRBV7-9 | TGTGCCAGCAGCCCAGGGGTGACTGGGGCCAACGTCCTGACTTTC | CASSPGVTGANVLTF
19 | few | TRBJ2-2 | TRBD2 | TRBV9 | TGTGCCAGCAGCGTAGATTTAAGACAGCGGGGGGGTTTTACCGGGGAGCTGTTTTTT | CASSVDLRQRGGFTGELFF
14 | - | TRBJ2-5 | - | TRBV6-6 | TGTGCCAGCAGTTACTCGCAATCCTACGAGACCCAGTACTTC | CASSYSQSYETQYF
16 | - | TRBJ2-5 | TRBD2 | TRBV9 | TGTGCCAGCGGACTAGCGGGGGGGAAGTACCAAGAGACCCAGTACTTC | CASGLAGGKYQETQYF
14 | - | TRBJ2-3 | - | TRBV6-5 | TGTGCCAGCAGTTACTCACTAGCCACAGATACGCAGTATTTT | CASSYSLATDTQYF
15 | - | TRBJ2-7 | TRBD1 | TRBV18 | TGTGCCAGCTCACCCACAGGGGGATTCTCCTACGAGCAGTACTTC | CASSPTGGFSYEQYF
14 | - | TRBJ2-4 | - | TRBV5-1 | TGCGCCAGCAGCTCGACGGGGGGCACAAACATTCAGTACTTC | CASSSTGGTNIQYF
14 | - | TRBJ1-2 | - | TRBV4-3 | TGCGCCAGCAGCCCCGCACATTCTTCCTATGGCTACACCTTC | CASSPAHSSYGYTF
13 | - | TRBJ2-3 | - | TRBV18 | TGTGCCAGCTCACTCAGACAGCAGGATACGCAGTATTTT | CASSLRQQDTQYF
14 | - | TRBJ2-5 | - | TRBV9 | TGTGCCAGCAGCGTAGGACTTATTCAAGAGACCCAGTACTTC | CASSVGLIQETQYF
14 | - | TRBJ1-5 | TRBD1 | TRBV5-8 | TGTGCCAGCAGCTTGGTCAGGGGGCGTCAGCCCCAGCATTTT | CASSLVRGRQPQHF
14 | many | TRBJ1-5 | TRBD1 | TRBV19 | TGTGCCAGTAGTGGGACAGTCCCTGCCGTGCCCCAGCATTTT | CASSGTVPAVPQHF
16 | - | TRBJ2-1 | TRBD2 | TRBV7-8 | TGTGCCAGCAGCCTAAACCCTCGCGGGGGAGCCAGTGGGCAGTTCTTC | CASSLNPRGGASGQFF
17 | - | TRBJ2-6 | - | TRBV15 | TGTGCCACCAGCAGAGATCCTCGAGGGCTTGGGGCCAACGTCCTGACTTTC | CATSRDPRGLGANVLTF
14 | - | TRBJ1-4 | - | TRBV7-2 | TGTGCCAGCAGCTCCCGGAGGGCTAATGAAAAACTGTTTTTT | CASSSRRANEKLFF
15 | - | TRBJ1-4 | - | TRBV6-5 | TGTGCCAGCAGGCGCGACAGGAACTATAATGAAAAACTGTTTTTT | CASRRDRNYNEKLFF
14 | - | TRBJ2-1 | TRBD2 | TRBV5-4 | TGTGCCAGCAGCTTTGCGGGGGGTAGAGATGAGCAGTTCTTC | CASSFAGGRDEQFF
14 | - | TRBJ2-5 | TRBD1 | TRBV7-2 | TGTGCCAGCAGCTTAGGACAGGGGGCAGAGACCCAGTACTTC | CASSLGQGAETQYF
15 | few | TRBJ2-7 | - | TRBV4-3 | TGCGCCAGCAGCCAAGGATTCCCGGGAACCTACGAGCAGTACTTC | CASSQGFPGTYEQYF
14 | - | TRBJ1-5 | TRBD1 | TRBV6-9 | TGTGCCAGCAGTCCCAATGACAGGGGCGAGCCCCAGCATTTT | CASSPNDRGEPQHF
19 | - | TRBJ2-1 | TRBD1 | TRBV19 | TGTGCCAGTAGTATACACCTCGGGACAGTAAAGGGGGCCTACAATGAGCAGTTCTTC | CASSIHLGTVKGAYNEQFF
16 | once | TRBJ2-3 | TRBD2 | TRBV2 | TGTGCCAGCAGCCGGGGACTAGCGGGGGCCACAGATACGCAGTATTTT | CASSRGLAGATDTQYF
14 | - | TRBJ2-3 | - | TRBV5-1 | TGCGCCAGCAGCTTCGGACAAGACACAGATACGCAGTATTTT | CASSFGQDTDTQYF
17 | - | TRBJ2-3 | TRBD1 | TRBV15 | TGTGCCACCAGCAGAGACCCCGGGACAGGGGACACAGATACGCAGTATTTT | CATSRDPGTGDTDTQYF
13 | - | TRBJ2-3 | - | TRBV29-1 | TGCAGCGCGCCGGGGATAAGCACAGATACGCAGTATTTT | CSAPGISTDTQYF
17 | once | TRBJ2-3 | - | TRBV4-3 | TGCGCCAGCAGCCAAAGGGCGCGGGGATATAGCACAGATACGCAGTATTTT | CASSQRARGYSTDTQYF
15 | once | TRBJ1-5 | TRBD1 | TRBV7-8 | TGTGCCAGCAGCCCAGGGACAGGGAAGGAGCAGCCCCAGCATTTT | CASSPGTGKEQPQHF